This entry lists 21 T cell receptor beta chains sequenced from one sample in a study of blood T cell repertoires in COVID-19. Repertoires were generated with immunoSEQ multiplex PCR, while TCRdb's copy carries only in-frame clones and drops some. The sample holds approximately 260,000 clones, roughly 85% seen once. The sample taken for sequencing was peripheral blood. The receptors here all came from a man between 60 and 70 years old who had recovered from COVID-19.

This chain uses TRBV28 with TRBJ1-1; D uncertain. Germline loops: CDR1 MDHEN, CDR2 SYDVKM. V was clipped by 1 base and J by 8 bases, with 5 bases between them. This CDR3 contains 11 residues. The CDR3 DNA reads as TGTGCCAGCAGTTTATTCAGGGAAGCTTTCTTT. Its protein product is CASSLFREAFF.

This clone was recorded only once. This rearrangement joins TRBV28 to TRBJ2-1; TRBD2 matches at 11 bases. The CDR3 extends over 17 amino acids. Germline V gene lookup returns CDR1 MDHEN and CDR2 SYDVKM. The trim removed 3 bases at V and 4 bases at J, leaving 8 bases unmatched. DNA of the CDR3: TGTGCCAGCAGTTTCGTTCGGTTAGCGGGGGGGTACAATGAGCAGTTCTTC. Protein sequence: CASSFVRLAGGYNEQFF.

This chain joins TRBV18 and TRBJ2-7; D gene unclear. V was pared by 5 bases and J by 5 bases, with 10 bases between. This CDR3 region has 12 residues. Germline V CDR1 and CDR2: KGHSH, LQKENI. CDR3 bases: TGTGCCAGCTCATCATTAATAGACGAGCAGTACTTC. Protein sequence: CASSSLIDEQYF.

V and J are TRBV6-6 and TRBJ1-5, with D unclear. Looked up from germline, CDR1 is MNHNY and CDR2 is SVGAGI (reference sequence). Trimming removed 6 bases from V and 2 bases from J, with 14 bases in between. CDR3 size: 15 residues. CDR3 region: CASRDRGRGNQPQHF. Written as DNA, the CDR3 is TGTGCCAGCAGGGACCGTGGGCGGGGCAATCAGCCCCAGCATTTT.

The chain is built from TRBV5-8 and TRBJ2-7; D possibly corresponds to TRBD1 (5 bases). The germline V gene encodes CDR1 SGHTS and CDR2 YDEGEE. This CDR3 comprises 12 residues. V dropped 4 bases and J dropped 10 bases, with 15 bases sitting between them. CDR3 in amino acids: CASSVTGAAQYF. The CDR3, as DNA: TGTGCCAGCAGCGTAACTGGGGCAGCACAGTACTTC.

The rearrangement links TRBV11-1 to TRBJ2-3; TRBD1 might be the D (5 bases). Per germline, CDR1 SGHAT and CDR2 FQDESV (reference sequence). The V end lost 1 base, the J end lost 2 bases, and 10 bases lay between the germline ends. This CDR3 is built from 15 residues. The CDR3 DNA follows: TGTGCCAGCAGCTTAGGGGGCAGGGACACAGATACGCAGTATTTT. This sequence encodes CASSLGGRDTDTQYF.

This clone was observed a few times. CDR3 sequence: CASSPGTTGELFF. The CDR3 region has the DNA TGTGCCAGCAGCCCAGGCACTACCGGGGAGCTGTTTTTT. The chain is built from TRBV7-2 and TRBJ2-2; no firm D call. The germline V gene has CDR1 SGHTA and CDR2 FQGNSA. V lost 5 bases, J lost 5 bases, and 9 bases lay in between. The CDR3 consists of 13 residues.

The CDR3 is CASSQLPGLTDTEAFF. In nucleotides, the CDR3 is TGTGCCAGCTCACAGTTGCCGGGACTGACGGACACTGAAGCTTTCTTT. The chain combines TRBV18 with TRBJ1-1; D might be TRBD1 (5 bases). V was cut by 4 bases and J by 3 bases, with 18 bases left in between. This CDR3 is 16 amino acids long. CDR1 and CDR2 from the germline V gene are KGHSH and LQKENI. Supplemented by reference TRBV18 and TRBJ1-1, the full variable domain reads NAGVMQNPRHLVRRRGQEARLRCSPMKGHSHVYWYRQLPEEGLKFMVYLQKENIIDESGMPKERFSAEFPKEGPSILRIQQVVRGDSAAYFCASSQLPGLTDTEAFFGQGTRLTVV.

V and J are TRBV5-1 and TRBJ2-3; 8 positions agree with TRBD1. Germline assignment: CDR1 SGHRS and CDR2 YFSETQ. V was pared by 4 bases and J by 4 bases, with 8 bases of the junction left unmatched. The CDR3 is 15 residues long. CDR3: CASSTNRGSADTQYF. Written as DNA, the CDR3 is TGCGCCAGCAGCACGAACAGGGGGAGCGCAGATACGCAGTATTTT.

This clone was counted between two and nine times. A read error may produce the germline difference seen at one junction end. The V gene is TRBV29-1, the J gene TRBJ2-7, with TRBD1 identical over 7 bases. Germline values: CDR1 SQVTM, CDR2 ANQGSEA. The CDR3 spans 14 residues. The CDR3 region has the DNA TGCAGCGTCGAAGTACAGGGGCCCCAGGGCGAGCAGTACTTC. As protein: CSVEVQGPQGEQYF.

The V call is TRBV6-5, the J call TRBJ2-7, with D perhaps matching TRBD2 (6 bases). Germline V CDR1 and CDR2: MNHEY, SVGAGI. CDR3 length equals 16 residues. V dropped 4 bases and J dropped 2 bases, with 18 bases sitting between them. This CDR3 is CASSLNAAGPPYEQYF. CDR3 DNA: TGTGCCAGCAGTTTAAACGCGGCGGGGCCCCCCTACGAGCAGTACTTC.

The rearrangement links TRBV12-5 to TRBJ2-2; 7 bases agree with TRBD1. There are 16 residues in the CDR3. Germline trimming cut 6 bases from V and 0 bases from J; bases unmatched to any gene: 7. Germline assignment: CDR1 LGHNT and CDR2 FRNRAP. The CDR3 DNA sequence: TGTGCTAGTGGCCGGAGGACAGGAACGAACACCGGGGAGCTGTTTTTT. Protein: CASGRRTGTNTGELFF. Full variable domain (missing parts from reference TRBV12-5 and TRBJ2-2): DARVTQTPRHKVTEMGQEVTMRCQPILGHNTVFWYRQTMMQGLELLAYFRNRAPLDDSGMPKDRFSAEMPDATLATLKIQPSEPRDSAVYFCASGRRTGTNTGELFFGEGSRLTVL.

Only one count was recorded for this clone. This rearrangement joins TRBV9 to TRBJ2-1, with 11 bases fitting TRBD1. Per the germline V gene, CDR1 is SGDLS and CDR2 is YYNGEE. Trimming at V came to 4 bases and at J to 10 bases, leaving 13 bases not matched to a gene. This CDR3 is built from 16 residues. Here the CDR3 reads CASSSPGTGGPGEQFF. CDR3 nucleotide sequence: TGTGCCAGCAGCTCCCCCGGGACAGGGGGACCGGGCGAGCAGTTCTTC.

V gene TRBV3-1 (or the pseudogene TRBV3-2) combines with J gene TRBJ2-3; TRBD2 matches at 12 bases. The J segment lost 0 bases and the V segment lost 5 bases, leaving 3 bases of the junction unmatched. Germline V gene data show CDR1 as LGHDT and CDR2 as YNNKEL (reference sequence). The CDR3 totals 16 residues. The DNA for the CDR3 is TGTGCCAGCAGCTCACTAGCGGGGGGCAGCACAGATACGCAGTATTTT. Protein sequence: CASSSLAGGSTDTQYF.

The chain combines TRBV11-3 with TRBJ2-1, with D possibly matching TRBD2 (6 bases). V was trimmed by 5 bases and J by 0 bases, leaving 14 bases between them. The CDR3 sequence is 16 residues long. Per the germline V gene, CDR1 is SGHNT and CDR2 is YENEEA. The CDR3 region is CASSPPGGSSYNEQFF. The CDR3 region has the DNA TGTGCCAGCAGCCCCCCTGGGGGGAGCTCCTACAATGAGCAGTTCTTC.

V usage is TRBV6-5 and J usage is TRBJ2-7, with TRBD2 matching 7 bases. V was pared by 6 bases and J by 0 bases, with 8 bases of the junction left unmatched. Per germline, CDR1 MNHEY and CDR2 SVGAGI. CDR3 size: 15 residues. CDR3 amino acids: CASRAKRGSSYEQYF. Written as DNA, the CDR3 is TGTGCCAGCAGAGCCAAGCGGGGTAGCTCCTACGAGCAGTACTTC.

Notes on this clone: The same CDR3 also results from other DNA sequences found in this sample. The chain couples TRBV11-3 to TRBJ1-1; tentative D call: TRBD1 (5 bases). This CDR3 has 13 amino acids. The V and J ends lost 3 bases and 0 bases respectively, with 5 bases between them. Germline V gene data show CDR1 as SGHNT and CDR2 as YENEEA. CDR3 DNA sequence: TGTGCCAGCAGCTTGACAGTGAACACTGAAGCTTTCTTT. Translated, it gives CASSLTVNTEAFF.

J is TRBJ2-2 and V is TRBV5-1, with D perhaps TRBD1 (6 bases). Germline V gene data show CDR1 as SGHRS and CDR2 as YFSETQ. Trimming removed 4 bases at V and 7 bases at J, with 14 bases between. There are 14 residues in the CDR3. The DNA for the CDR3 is TGCGCCAGCAGCCACAGGACAGCCCGCGGGGAGCTGTTTTTT. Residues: CASSHRTARGELFF.

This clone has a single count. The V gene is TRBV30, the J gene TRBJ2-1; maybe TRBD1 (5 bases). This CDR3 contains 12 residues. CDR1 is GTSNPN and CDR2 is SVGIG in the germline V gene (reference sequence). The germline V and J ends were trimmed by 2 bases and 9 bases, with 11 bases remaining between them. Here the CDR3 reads CAWSRQTAEQFF. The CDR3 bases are TGTGCCTGGAGTCGACAGACGGCTGAGCAGTTCTTC.

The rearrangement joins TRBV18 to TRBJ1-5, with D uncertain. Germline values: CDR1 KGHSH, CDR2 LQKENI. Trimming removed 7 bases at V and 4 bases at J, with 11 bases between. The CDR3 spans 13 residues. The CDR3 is CASFRDTNQPQHF. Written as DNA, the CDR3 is TGTGCCAGCTTCCGGGATACAAATCAGCCCCAGCATTTT.

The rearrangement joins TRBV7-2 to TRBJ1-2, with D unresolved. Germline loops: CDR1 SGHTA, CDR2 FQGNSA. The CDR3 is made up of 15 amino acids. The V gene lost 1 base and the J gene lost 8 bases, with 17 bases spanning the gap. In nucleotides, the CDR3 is TGTGCCAGCAGCTTAGGGACGGGATCCTACGGAGGCTACACCTTC. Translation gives CASSLGTGSYGGYTF.